The next 9 T cell receptor beta chains were all read from a single sample in a study of T cell repertoires in cytomegalovirus infection. Antigens of these TCRs are unknown. One entry per CDR3 protein, called by TCRdb with MiXCR from the reads. Among around 360,000 distinct CDR3 sequences listed, around a third were seen once. This sample comprised cultured PBMCs, obtained from culture after CMV antigen stimulation. All receptors derive from a human donor in good health (CMV status not recorded). Some clones in this sample may be carry-over from other donors' samples.

In this sample, this clonotype turned up once. The CDR3 DNA reads TGTTCCAGCAGTTACCGGGACAGGGGCGAGCAGTACGTC. It specifies CSSSYRDRGEQYV. The J gene is TRBJ2-7, the V gene TRBV6-6, with 10 positions matching TRBD1. The CDR3 runs to 13 residues. Germline assignment: CDR1 MNHNY and CDR2 SVGAGI (reference sequence).

The chain has TRBV7-9 and TRBJ2-1; 12 bases map to TRBD2. CDR1 is SEHNR and CDR2 is FQNEAQ in the germline V gene (reference sequence). This CDR3 comprises 17 residues. V shed 1 base, J shed 8 bases, and the junction held 9 bases outside the gene matches. CDR3 sequence (DNA): TGTGCCAGCAGCTTAGAGGTGACTAGCGGGAGTGTGGATGAGCAGTTCTTC. Translating it yields CASSLEVTSGSVDEQFF. Supplemented by reference TRBV7-9 and TRBJ2-1, the full variable domain reads DTGVSQNPRHKITKRGQNVTFRCDPISEHNRLYWYRQTLGQGPEFLTYFQNEAQLEKSRLLSDRFSAERPKGSFSTLEIQRTEQGDSAMYLCASSLEVTSGSVDEQFFGPGTRLTVL.

The chain couples TRBV11-3 to TRBJ1-3; D gene uncertain. Germline values: CDR1 SGHNT, CDR2 YENEEA. CDR3 length: 17 amino acids. V gave up 4 bases and J gave up 3 bases, with 19 bases separating them. The CDR3 here is CASSSGNPFLSGNTIYF. The CDR3 DNA follows: TGTGCCAGCAGCTCGGGAAATCCTTTTTTAAGTGGAAACACCATATATTTT.

The chain employs TRBV30 and TRBJ2-1, with no clear D. This CDR3 has 13 amino acids. The V and J ends lost 2 bases and 3 bases respectively, with 8 bases between them. From germline, CDR1 is GTSNPN and CDR2 SVGIG (reference sequence). CDR3 coding DNA: TGTGCCTGGAGTCTGCCGTTCTACAATGAGCAGTTCTTC. Encoded protein: CAWSLPFYNEQFF.

The J gene is TRBJ1-3, the V gene TRBV7-2; 10 nucleotides match TRBD1. The J segment lost 4 bases and the V segment lost 10 bases, leaving 7 bases of the junction unmatched. The CDR3 runs to 14 residues. The germline CDR1 and CDR2 sequences are SGHTA and FQGNSA. Written as DNA, the CDR3 is TGTGCCACCGAAGACAGGGGGCTCGGAAACACCATATATTTT. This encodes CATEDRGLGNTIYF.

This clonotype has ten or more counts. The rearrangement links TRBV7-2 to TRBJ1-3; a possible D gene is TRBD1 (5 bases). Trimming removed 6 bases from V and 0 bases from J, with 12 bases in between. The germline V gene encodes CDR1 SGHTA and CDR2 FQGNSA. CDR3 size: 15 residues. CDR3 region: CASRVDTTSGNTIYF. In DNA, the CDR3 is TGTGCCAGCAGGGTGGACACCACCTCTGGAAACACCATATATTTT.

This clonotype was seen a few times. This chain links TRBV6-2 or TRBV6-3 with TRBJ2-7, with 8 bases matching TRBD2. This CDR3 comprises 15 residues. CDR1 is MNHEY, CDR2 SVGEGT, per germline. Trimming cost V 2 bases and J 0 bases; bases outside gene matches: 3. DNA for the CDR3: TGTGCCAGCAGTTACGGGAGCGGGAGCTCCTACGAGCAGTACTTC. Amino acids: CASSYGSGSSYEQYF.

V usage is TRBV6-6 and J usage is TRBJ2-1; 10 positions match TRBD2. This CDR3 comprises 17 residues. J was trimmed by 4 bases and V by 6 bases; bases with no gene match: 12. The germline CDR1 and CDR2 sequences are MNHNY and SVGAGI (reference sequence). Here the CDR3 reads CASRTGEWTSGYNEQFF. CDR3 bases: TGTGCCAGCAGAACCGGGGAATGGACTAGCGGTTACAATGAGCAGTTCTTC.

The chain is built from TRBV4-1 and TRBJ2-5, with a weak D call TRBD2 (6 bases). CDR3 length: 14 amino acids. The V end was cut by 5 bases, the J end by 5 bases, with 15 bases between. CDR1 is MGHRA, CDR2 YSYEKL, per germline. Here the CDR3 DNA reads TGCGCCAGCAGCAAGGGACTTCTCCTCGAGACCCAGTACTTC. Amino acid sequence: CASSKGLLLETQYF.